This T cell receptor beta chain emerged from a study of T cell repertoires in cytomegalovirus infection (dated by TCRdb to the late 2010s). Regarding the research as a whole: Peptide stimulations targeted recently identified HLA-C-restricted CMV epitopes, whose presentation resists viral immunomodulation, together with well-studied HLA-B-restricted epitopes. The HLA type of each donor mattered for the analysis, because public TCR beta signatures pointed to carriage of CMV infection along with the matching HLA type.

Instrument on record: Illumina HiSeq 1500. TCRdb trimmed public reads at Q25 via fastp, called clones via MiXCR and kept in-frame beta chains. Every distinct CDR3 protein forms one entry, paired with its most common genes and DNA. Here the sample has about 310,000 distinct CDR3 sequences; around a quarter occur a single time. The ten biggest clones cover more than 10% of the sample. The V end loses 6 bases and the J end loses 4 bases, and a stretch of 18 bases separates them. The germline V gene specifies LGHNA as CDR1 and YNFKEQ as CDR2. The CDR3 runs 15 amino acids, cysteine and phenylalanine included. CDR3 DNA is the only sequence kept; it has 45 bases, read in frame from the first base. This clonotype has only a few counts. What this receptor recognizes is not known. The input lacks base qualities; no much larger clone sits a single base away. According to the study, the label for this sample's treatment or condition signals: in vitro stimulation with specific CMV peptide epitopes to enrich CMV-specific T cells.

Results and caveats for the whole study, not just this receptor: The ex vivo response was dominated by HLA-C-restricted CMV-specific TCR beta clonotypes, and the single most frequent clonotype in two of eight donors was supplied by these HLA-C-restricted clonotypes. Cumulative frequency of public TCR beta family members discriminated carriers of CMV infection plus the relevant HLA type in this cohort and an independent roughly 320-donor cohort.

The V and J genes are TRBV4-2 and TRBJ2-5; the D gene is perhaps TRBD2, on 6 matching bases. This clonotype was sampled from a human donor in good health (CMV status not recorded). Some clones in this sample may be carry-over from other donors' samples. The sample in question was cultured PBMCs, obtained from culture after CMV antigen stimulation. The DNA is as follows: TGTGCCAGCAGGCAAATGGCGGGAACCACAGAGACCCAGTACTTC. This sequence encodes CASRQMAGTTETQYF.